This entry lists 30 T cell receptor beta chains sequenced from one sample in a study of blood T cell repertoires in COVID-19. TCRdb keeps only in-frame clones here, not all; method: immunoSEQ multiplex PCR. The data contain 200,000 or so clones, roughly nine tenths of them seen just once; the ten biggest clones take up approximately 2.3%. The sequencing input was PBMCs or T cells enriched from blood (not recorded which). The source of these receptors is a woman aged 35 to 49 with acute COVID-19.

The chain links TRBV19 to TRBJ2-1; 7 nucleotides match TRBD1. V dropped 7 bases and J dropped 2; count of bases not matched to a gene: 5. The CDR3 runs 14 residues. Per germline, CDR1 LNHDA and CDR2 SQIVND (reference sequence). Here the CDR3 reads CASTAGTAYNEQFF. DNA of the CDR3: TGTGCCAGTACCGCCGGGACAGCCTACAATGAGCAGTTCTTC.

This chain uses TRBV6-2 or TRBV6-3 with TRBJ2-7, with no clear D. Germline V gene sequence: CDR1 MNHEY, CDR2 SVGEGT. The CDR3 extends over 13 amino acids. Trimming stripped 0 bases from V and 0 bases from J, with 3 bases between. CDR3 sequence reads: CASSYSSSYEQYF. DNA of the CDR3: TGTGCCAGCAGTTACTCCAGCTCCTACGAGCAGTACTTC.

V gene TRBV6-5 combines with J gene TRBJ2-3; D remains ambiguous. CDR1 is MNHEY and CDR2 is SVGAGI in the germline V gene. This CDR3 has 15 amino acids. V lost 0 bases and J lost 1, with 8 bases in between. This CDR3 reads CASSYSSVRTDTQYF. In DNA, the CDR3 is TGTGCCAGCAGTTACTCGAGTGTTCGCACAGATACGCAGTATTTT.

The gene calls are TRBV2 and TRBJ2-5; D is possibly TRBD1 (5 bases). Per germline, CDR1 SNHLY and CDR2 FYNNEI. This CDR3 contains 15 residues. Between the trimmed V and J ends, which lost 5 bases and 4 bases, there was a span of 17 bases. The CDR3 sequence is CASSQDPWGPETQYF. The DNA for the CDR3 is TGTGCCAGCAGTCAAGACCCCTGGGGCCCAGAGACCCAGTACTTC.

This chain joins TRBV3-1 (or the pseudogene TRBV3-2) and TRBJ2-3; 7 bases agree with TRBD2. V was pared by 4 bases and J by 4 bases, with 23 bases of the junction left unmatched. Germline CDR1 and CDR2: LGHDT and YNNKEL (reference sequence). CDR3 length: 20 amino acids. CDR3: CASSRGRAAGVKGGADTQYF. Here the CDR3 DNA reads TGTGCCAGCAGCCGCGGTCGAGCGGCGGGGGTGAAGGGAGGGGCAGATACGCAGTATTTT.

J is TRBJ2-6 and V is TRBV3-1 (or the pseudogene TRBV3-2); perhaps TRBD1 as D (6 bases). This CDR3 is built from 17 residues. Looked up from germline, CDR1 is LGHDT and CDR2 is YNNKEL (reference sequence). Trimming took off 4 bases at V and 3 bases at J, with 16 bases between the two ends. The CDR3 region is CASSPSGTGSGANVLTF. CDR3 sequence (DNA): TGTGCCAGCAGCCCATCTGGAACAGGGAGTGGGGCCAACGTCCTGACTTTC.

The chain is built from TRBV6-5 and TRBJ2-1; TRBD1 agrees at 7 bases. This CDR3 region has 15 residues. J lost 0 bases, V lost 4 bases, and 3 bases had no gene match. Germline CDR1 MNHEY, CDR2 SVGAGI. For the CDR3, the DNA is TGTGCCAGCAGTTTTACAGGGGACTCCTACAATGAGCAGTTCTTC. Translated, it gives CASSFTGDSYNEQFF.

This clone was seen once. The rearrangement uses TRBV6-5 and TRBJ2-7, with D possibly TRBD1 on 6 matching bases. Trimming removed 7 bases from V and 1 base from J, with 17 bases in between. The CDR3 length is 15 residues. Germline V gene data show CDR1 as MNHEY and CDR2 as SVGAGI. For the CDR3, the DNA is TGTGCCAGCACCTATGGCCAGGGGTCATCCTACGAGCAGTACTTC. The encoded protein is CASTYGQGSSYEQYF.

V usage is TRBV12-3 or TRBV12-4 and J usage is TRBJ2-3; 8 positions match TRBD2. The J segment lost 1 base and the V segment lost 6 bases, leaving 0 bases of the junction unmatched. This CDR3 region has 13 residues. The CDR3 DNA follows: TGTGCCAGCAGGACTAGCGGCACAGATACGCAGTATTTT. It specifies CASRTSGTDTQYF.

The CDR3 sequence: CASSPRGGDEQFF. CDR3 coding DNA: TGTGCCAGCAGCCCACGGGGGGGCGATGAGCAGTTCTTC. The J gene is TRBJ2-1, the V gene TRBV7-3, with TRBD2 identical over 8 bases. This CDR3 comprises 13 residues. The germline V gene has CDR1 SGHTA and CDR2 FQGTGA. The V and J ends lost 5 bases and 8 bases, in that order; junction bases with no gene match: 5.

The chain joins TRBV6-9 to TRBJ1-5; D may be TRBD1 (6 bases). Trimming took off 4 bases at V and 15 bases at J, with 19 bases between the two ends. The germline CDR1 and CDR2 sequences are MNHGY and SVAAGI. The CDR3 consists of 13 residues. DNA for the CDR3: TGTGCCAGCAGTTCGAACCGGGACAATCGTCGGCATTTT. Protein: CASSSNRDNRRHF.

The rearrangement uses TRBV6-5 and TRBJ2-1; tentatively, D is TRBD2 (6 bases). The CDR3 spans 14 residues. V dropped 6 bases and J dropped 7 bases, with 16 bases sitting between them. Germline V gene data show CDR1 as MNHEY and CDR2 as SVGAGI. The CDR3 nucleotides read TGTGCCAGCAGCCGCAACCAGGCGGGGAATGAGCAGTTCTTC. Residues: CASSRNQAGNEQFF.

The rearrangement links TRBV29-1 to TRBJ2-3; possibly TRBD1 for D (6 bases). V was pared by 3 bases and J by 5 bases, with 15 bases between. The CDR3 is 14 amino acids. Germline V gene lookup returns CDR1 SQVTM and CDR2 ANQGSEA. The CDR3, as DNA: TGCAGCGTTGAGTCTTACAGGGTGGTAGATACGCAGTATTTT. Translation gives CSVESYRVVDTQYF.

A single count supports this clone. The rearrangement joins TRBV20-1 to TRBJ2-1; D not certain. The germline V gene has CDR1 DFQATT and CDR2 SNEGSKA (reference sequence). The length of the CDR3 is 11 residues. V gave up 5 bases and J gave up 10 bases, with 12 bases separating them. CDR3 in amino acids: CSAQTGWEQFF. The CDR3 DNA sequence: TGCAGTGCTCAGACTGGCTGGGAGCAGTTCTTC.

The J gene is TRBJ1-5, the V gene TRBV20-1; 9 bases fit TRBD1. After removal of 3 bases from V and 4 bases from J, the junction contained 7 bases not matched to a gene. The germline gives CDR1 DFQATT, CDR2 SNEGSKA (reference sequence). The CDR3 is 15 residues long. In DNA form, the CDR3 reads TGCAGTGCTAGTTCCACCGGGACAGGGAATCAGCCCCAGCATTTT. It yields the protein CSASSTGTGNQPQHF.

The chain employs TRBV27 and TRBJ2-3; a weak D match, TRBD2 (7 bases). V was cut by 2 bases and J by 3 bases, with 15 bases left in between. Germline assignment: CDR1 MNHEY and CDR2 SMNVEV (reference sequence). The CDR3 sequence is 16 residues long. Here the CDR3 reads CASSLGGGWGTDTQYF. In DNA form, the CDR3 reads TGTGCCAGCAGTTTAGGGGGGGGCTGGGGGACAGATACGCAGTATTTT.

This clone was counted a single time. The V and J genes are TRBV5-1 and TRBJ2-2; 10 bases are a match to TRBD2. Germline V gene lookup returns CDR1 SGHRS and CDR2 YFSETQ. There are 17 residues in the CDR3. The V and J ends lost 1 base and 1 base, in that order; junction bases with no gene match: 4. The CDR3 sequence: CASSLLTSGMNTGELFF. CDR3 nucleotide sequence: TGCGCCAGCAGCTTGCTCACTAGCGGGATGAACACCGGGGAGCTGTTTTTT.

The gene calls are TRBV19 and TRBJ1-4; 7 bases line up with TRBD1. The length of the CDR3 is 15 residues. V dropped 5 bases and J dropped 0; count of bases not matched to a gene: 3. The germline V gene encodes CDR1 LNHDA and CDR2 SQIVND (reference sequence). CDR3 region: CASSATGTTNEKLFF. The CDR3 DNA follows: TGTGCCAGTAGTGCGACAGGGACAACTAATGAAAAACTGTTTTTT.

The chain links TRBV6-1 to TRBJ2-7; 7 bases line up with TRBD1. The ends lost 1 base at V and 0 bases at J; junction bases unmatched: 0. Per germline, CDR1 MNHNS and CDR2 SASEGT. There are 14 residues in the CDR3. The CDR3 nucleotides are TGTGCCAGCAGTGAAGGGGACAGCTCCTACGAGCAGTACTTC. Protein: CASSEGDSSYEQYF.

This clone was seen only once. This chain uses TRBV4-2 with TRBJ1-2; TRBD1 matches 7 bases. Germline V gene sequence: CDR1 LGHNA, CDR2 YNFKEQ. V lost 0 bases and J lost 5; bases outside the gene matches: 9. The CDR3 totals 16 residues. Here the CDR3 reads CASSQESQGVGYGYTF. The CDR3 bases are TGTGCCAGCAGCCAAGAGAGCCAGGGGGTAGGGTATGGCTACACCTTC.

This clone was found once. The V and J genes are TRBV18 and TRBJ2-1, with TRBD2 matching 9 bases. The junction had 13 bases not matched to a gene; V was cut back by 6 bases and J by 1 base. This CDR3 spans 18 amino acids. CDR1 and CDR2 (germline): KGHSH, LQKENI. CDR3 DNA: TGTGCCAGCTCGTGGGGCGGGGGGGCCGTCAGTTCCTACAATGAGCAGTTCTTC. Amino acid sequence: CASSWGGGAVSSYNEQFF.

The chain is built from TRBV5-1 and TRBJ1-4; D gene unclear. Trimming cost V 5 bases and J 4 bases, with 12 bases left between them. Looked up from germline, CDR1 is SGHRS and CDR2 is YFSETQ. CDR3 length: 14 residues. The CDR3 DNA sequence: TGCGCCAGCAGACAGACAAGTGGTAATGAAAAACTGTTTTTT. Encoded protein: CASRQTSGNEKLFF.

This chain uses TRBV9 with TRBJ2-1; 11 bases line up with TRBD2. V lost 3 bases to trimming and J lost 2 bases; unmatched junction nucleotides: 7. Germline V gene lookup returns CDR1 SGDLS and CDR2 YYNGEE. The CDR3 runs 17 residues. CDR3: CASSAAQTSGTYNEQFF. CDR3 DNA sequence: TGTGCCAGCAGCGCAGCACAGACTAGCGGGACCTACAATGAGCAGTTCTTC. Variable domain in full (rest from reference TRBV9 and TRBJ2-1): DSGVTQTPKHLITATGQRVTLRCSPRSGDLSVYWYQQSLDQGLQFLIQYYNGEERAKGNILERFSAQQFPDLHSELNLSSLELGDSALYFCASSAAQTSGTYNEQFFGPGTRLTVL.

This rearrangement joins TRBV7-2 to TRBJ1-5; TRBD1 is a possible D gene (5 bases). CDR1 is SGHTA and CDR2 is FQGNSA in the germline V gene. The CDR3 spans 13 residues. V was trimmed by 1 base and J by 6 bases, leaving 7 bases between them. The CDR3 DNA is TGTGCCAGCAGCTTAGTAGGGGCTCAGCCCCAGCATTTT. This codes for CASSLVGAQPQHF.

Only one count was recorded for this clone. The chain is built from TRBV14 and TRBJ1-2, with 7 bases lining up with TRBD1. Germline CDR1 reads SGHDN; CDR2 reads FVKESK. The junction had 3 bases not matched to a gene; V was cut back by 4 bases and J by 1 base. The CDR3 spans 14 residues. CDR3 coding DNA: TGTGCCAGCAGCCGGACAGGAATTAACTATGGCTACACCTTC. Protein: CASSRTGINYGYTF.

The chain links TRBV2 to TRBJ1-3; no clear D gene. The CDR3 has 16 amino acids. Trimming stripped 6 bases from V and 1 base from J, with 16 bases between. The V gene's germline CDR1 is SNHLY and CDR2 FYNNEI. The CDR3 loop is CASSPSPVRSGNTIYF. The CDR3 DNA sequence: TGTGCCAGCAGCCCTAGCCCAGTCCGATCTGGAAACACCATATATTTT.

The chain links TRBV21-1 to TRBJ1-2; the D call in the table, TRBD1, was not verified against the DNA. TRBV21-1 is a known pseudogene. The CDR3 consists of 21 residues. The CDR3 reads CASSNSEDRDHPTMWICGYTF. The CDR3 coding sequence is TGTGCCAGCAGCAACTCCGAGGACAGGGACCATCCGACTATGTGGATATGTGGCTACACCTTC.

The count of this clone is one. The chain carries TRBV15 and TRBJ1-3; D perhaps matches TRBD1 (5 bases). Germline values: CDR1 LNHNV, CDR2 YYDKDF (reference sequence). The CDR3 runs 15 residues. With 5 bases removed from V and 0 bases from J, the gap between germline ends came to 11 bases. The CDR3 spells CATSVRDSSGNTIYF. In DNA form, the CDR3 reads TGTGCCACCAGCGTCCGGGACTCCTCTGGAAACACCATATATTTT.

The chain joins TRBV5-8 to TRBJ2-7; D unclear. Trimming took 5 bases from V and 2 from J, leaving 14 bases between them. The CDR3 has 14 residues. The V gene's germline CDR1 is SGHTS and CDR2 YDEGEE. CDR3 in amino acids: CASRPRDSPYEQYF. CDR3 DNA sequence: TGTGCCAGCAGACCTCGAGACTCCCCCTACGAGCAGTACTTC. Full variable domain (outside the CDR3, taken from reference TRBV5-8 and TRBJ2-7): EAGVTQSPTHLIKTRGQQATLRCSPISGHTSVYWYQQALGLGLQFLLWYDEGEERNRGNFPPRFSGRQFPNYSSELNVNALELEDSALYLCASRPRDSPYEQYFGPGTRLTVT.

The chain has TRBV5-5 and TRBJ1-1; D gene ambiguous. The CDR3 loop spans 13 amino acids. The germline V gene has CDR1 SGHKS and CDR2 YYEKEE (reference sequence). V was trimmed by 0 bases and J by 7 bases, leaving 10 bases between them. In DNA, the CDR3 is TGTGCCAGCAGCTTGGGATCCAGAAATGAAGCTTTCTTT. Translated, it gives CASSLGSRNEAFF.